These 28 T cell receptor beta chains were all obtained from the same sample, sequenced in a study of blood T cells in healthy people across ages. A second PCR of 7 to 11 cycles used a sample-barcoded 5' primer and a J-beta primer mix. MiXCR, run by TCRdb on the 5' RACE reads, gives a single entry per CDR3 protein. Among some 800,000 distinct CDR3 sequences listed, roughly 25% were seen once. Another study also made use of these data, one on T cells of mothers and their children.

Sequenced input: blood. Receptors originate from a boy between 5 and 17 years old in good health.

This clonotype turned up a few times. The V gene is TRBV28, the J gene TRBJ1-4; perhaps TRBD1 as D (6 bases). The V gene lost 3 bases and the J gene lost 8 bases, with 16 bases spanning the gap. CDR3 length: 15 amino acids. The germline CDR1 and CDR2 sequences are MDHEN and SYDVKM. In DNA form, the CDR3 reads TGTGCCAGCAGTTTTAACAGGGCCGCGATAGAAAAACTGTTTTTT. This codes for CASSFNRAAIEKLFF. The full variable domain, rest sourced from reference TRBV28 and TRBJ1-4, is DVKVTQSSRYLVKRTGEKVFLECVQDMDHENMFWYRQDPGLGLRLIYFSYDVKMKEKGDIPEGYSVSREKKERFSLILESASTNQTSMYLCASSFNRAAIEKLFFGSGTQLSVL.

Details on this clonotype: A much larger clone differs by one base, so this may be a read error. The J gene is TRBJ2-5, the V gene TRBV28; tentative D call: TRBD2 (5 bases). The CDR3 runs 12 residues. Trimming cost V 9 bases and J 5 bases, with 13 bases left between them. Germline-derived CDR1 and CDR2 are MDHEN and SYDVKM. The CDR3 is CASGLPQETQYF. The CDR3 DNA is TGTGCCAGTGGACTGCCACAGGAGACCCAGTACTTC. The entire variable domain, with the rest obtained from reference TRBV28 and TRBJ2-5, is as follows: DVKVTQSSRYLVKRTGEKVFLECVQDMDHENMFWYRQDPGLGLRLIYFSYDVKMKEKGDIPEGYSVSREKKERFSLILESASTNQTSMYLCASGLPQETQYFGPGTRLLVL.

The rearrangement joins TRBV6-2 or TRBV6-3 to TRBJ1-2, with D possibly matching TRBD1 (6 bases). V dropped 2 bases and J dropped 2 bases, with 6 bases sitting between them. The germline gives CDR1 MNHEY, CDR2 SVGEGT. This CDR3 region has 13 residues. CDR3 in amino acids: CASSYDRNYGYTF. CDR3 DNA sequence: TGTGCCAGCAGTTACGACAGGAACTATGGCTACACCTTC.

This clonotype came up a few times. CDR3 bases: TGTGCCAGTAGTACCACAGGGGGCCGGGAGACCCAGTACTTC. Amino acids: CASSTTGGRETQYF. The V gene is TRBV19, the J gene TRBJ2-5, with TRBD1 matching 9 bases. CDR3 length: 14 residues. The V segment lost 4 bases and the J segment 5 bases; nucleotides outside the gene matches: 5. CDR1 and CDR2 (germline): LNHDA, SQIVND (reference sequence).

This clonotype was observed a few times. The genes are TRBV6-6 and TRBJ2-2, with D possibly TRBD1 on 5 matching bases. Germline V gene data show CDR1 as MNHNY and CDR2 as SVGAGI (reference sequence). The CDR3 runs 14 residues. Trimming took 0 bases from V and 5 from J, leaving 7 bases between them. CDR3 bases: TGTGCCAGCAGTTACTCTTCAGGGACCGGGGAGCTGTTTTTT. This gives the protein CASSYSSGTGELFF.

The chain uses TRBV7-2 and TRBJ2-4; TRBD1 matches at 8 bases. CDR3 size: 14 residues. The germline CDR1 and CDR2 sequences are SGHTA and FQGNSA. The junction had 8 bases not matched to a gene; V was cut back by 5 bases and J by 8 bases. In nucleotides, the CDR3 is TGTGCCAGCAGCACAAACGACAGGGGTTACATTCAGTACTTC. It is translated as CASSTNDRGYIQYF.

Only a few counts were recorded for this clonotype. The J gene is TRBJ1-2, the V gene TRBV5-1; possible D gene TRBD1, 6 bases. Germline values: CDR1 SGHRS, CDR2 YFSETQ. This CDR3 region has 15 residues. Trimming took 6 bases from V and 4 from J, leaving 19 bases between them. The CDR3 region has the DNA TGCGCCAGCAAAGAAAACAGGGTCGAGATCTATGGCTACACCTTC. The encoded protein is CASKENRVEIYGYTF.

This clonotype occurred many times. J is TRBJ1-2 and V is TRBV28; D is undetermined. This CDR3 contains 12 residues. Germline values: CDR1 MDHEN, CDR2 SYDVKM. The V end lost 6 bases, the J end lost 7 bases, and 12 bases lay between the germline ends. CDR3 in DNA: TGTGCCAGCAGCCCTCTCTCGGTTGGCTACACCTTC. Translation: CASSPLSVGYTF.

This clonotype was seen at least ten times. The chain is built from TRBV3-1 and TRBJ2-2; maybe TRBD1 (6 bases). Trimming shortened V by 7 bases and J by 0 bases, and 15 bases separated the two germline ends. The CDR3 covers 16 residues. Per the germline V gene, CDR1 is LGHDT and CDR2 is YNNKEL (reference sequence). DNA for the CDR3: TGTGCCAGCACAACAGGGACGGATTCGAACACCGGGGAGCTGTTTTTT. Its protein product is CASTTGTDSNTGELFF. The variable domain in full, completed from reference TRBV3-1 and TRBJ2-2, reads DTAVSQTPKYLVTQMGNDKSIKCEQNLGHDTMYWYKQDSKKFLKIMFSYNNKELIINETVPNRFSPKSPDKAHLNLHINSLELGDSAVYFCASTTGTDSNTGELFFGEGSRLTVL.

This clonotype was observed a handful of times. The V call is TRBV4-1, the J call TRBJ2-5; 7 nucleotides match TRBD2. The J call may be mistaken, given a closer DNA end match to TRBJ2-7. The CDR3 runs to 14 residues. CDR1 is MGHRA and CDR2 is YSYEKL in the germline V gene. In nucleotides, the CDR3 is TGCGCCAGCAGCCAACGCGGGGGAAATAACGAGCAGTACTTC. Translated: CASSQRGGNNEQYF.

The V and J genes are TRBV4-3 and TRBJ1-1; D is possibly TRBD1 (6 bases). This CDR3 has 15 residues. V was cut by 1 base and J by 0 bases, with 9 bases left in between. Germline V gene data show CDR1 as LGHNA and CDR2 as YSLEER. CDR3 residues: CASSQGTAMNTEAFF. The CDR3 coding sequence is TGCGCCAGCAGCCAAGGGACAGCCATGAACACTGAAGCTTTCTTT.

V and J are TRBV9 and TRBJ2-7, with 7 bases identical to TRBD2. Germline V gene lookup returns CDR1 SGDLS and CDR2 YYNGEE. The CDR3 consists of 14 residues. V shed 3 bases, J shed 3 bases, and the junction held 6 bases outside the gene matches. DNA of the CDR3: TGTGCCAGCAGCGACGGGACGGGGGGCTACGAGCAGTACTTC. Translation: CASSDGTGGYEQYF.

This clonotype occurred a few times. The V and J genes are TRBV7-2 and TRBJ1-1; 7 bases match TRBD1. The CDR3 is made up of 15 amino acids. The J segment lost 2 bases and the V segment lost 5 bases, leaving 8 bases of the junction unmatched. Germline values: CDR1 SGHTA, CDR2 FQGNSA. The chain's CDR3 is CASSDLQGINTEAFF. CDR3 bases: TGTGCCAGCAGCGACTTACAGGGGATCAACACTGAAGCTTTCTTT. Based on the CDR3 plus reference TRBV7-2 and TRBJ1-1, the full variable domain is GAGVSQSPSNKVTEKGKDVELRCDPISGHTALYWYRQSLGQGLEFLIYFQGNSAPDKSGLPSDRFSAERTGGSVSTLTIQRTQQEDSAVYLCASSDLQGINTEAFFGQGTRLTVV.

The chain joins TRBV5-1 to TRBJ2-6, with 7 bases lining up with TRBD2. With 4 bases clipped from V and 1 base from J, the junction kept 8 bases outside the gene matches. The CDR3 totals 17 residues. Germline V gene data show CDR1 as SGHRS and CDR2 as YFSETQ. DNA of the CDR3: TGCGCCAGCAGCATATATACGGGGGGATCTGGGGCCAACGTCCTGACTTTC. Protein sequence: CASSIYTGGSGANVLTF.

The genes are TRBV12-3 or TRBV12-4 and TRBJ1-1, with a possible D match to TRBD1 (6 bases). The CDR3 length is 14 residues. Trimming cost V 2 bases and J 5 bases, with 12 bases left between them. This chain's CDR3 is CASSLRGVYTEAFF. CDR3 coding DNA: TGTGCCAGCAGTTTAAGGGGGGTGTATACTGAAGCTTTCTTT.

This clonotype was detected only a few times. The chain has TRBV6-6 and TRBJ1-3; 7 bases fit TRBD1. CDR1 MNHNY and CDR2 SVGAGI come from the germline V gene (reference sequence). V lost 6 bases to trimming and J lost 7 bases; unmatched junction nucleotides: 3. This CDR3 comprises 12 residues. The CDR3 coding sequence is TGTGCCAGCAGGGAGGGGGCGAACACCATATATTTT. This translates into CASREGANTIYF.

This clonotype was detected a few times. The rearrangement uses TRBV4-2 and TRBJ2-1, with D possibly being TRBD2 (6 bases). The CDR3 consists of 16 residues. The V gene lost 2 bases and the J gene lost 2 bases, with 13 bases spanning the gap. The germline CDR1 and CDR2 sequences are LGHNA and YNFKEQ. The CDR3 DNA follows: TGTGCCAGCAGCCAATTTAAGACGGGAGCCTACAATGAGCAGTTCTTC. Protein sequence: CASSQFKTGAYNEQFF.

This clonotype came up a few times. Here the CDR3 reads CASSQGYRSQTNTGELFF. DNA for the CDR3: TGCGCCAGCAGCCAAGGATATCGCAGTCAGACGAACACCGGGGAGCTGTTTTTT. The V gene is TRBV4-1, the J gene TRBJ2-2; D call uncertain. V lost 1 base, J lost 0 bases, and 15 bases lay in between. The CDR3 extends over 18 amino acids. Germline V gives CDR1 MGHRA, CDR2 YSYEKL.

This clonotype was observed a few times. The rearrangement joins TRBV6-5 to TRBJ1-1; D is perhaps TRBD1 (6 bases). V was clipped by 6 bases and J by 0 bases, with 17 bases between them. Germline V gene sequence: CDR1 MNHEY, CDR2 SVGAGI. The CDR3 is 16 residues long. In DNA, the CDR3 is TGTGCCAGCAGCCCAGGGGCAGGGCTCTTGAACACTGAAGCTTTCTTT. This sequence encodes CASSPGAGLLNTEAFF.

This chain connects TRBV12-3 or TRBV12-4 to TRBJ2-1; tentatively, D is TRBD2 (5 bases). V was cut by 6 bases and J by 3 bases, with 12 bases left in between. The CDR3 contains 14 residues. The CDR3, as DNA: TGTGCCAGCAGCGATAGTGGGAGCTACAATGAGCAGTTCTTC. As protein: CASSDSGSYNEQFF.

This clonotype was picked up many times. The chain carries TRBV20-1 and TRBJ2-1, with D uncertain. With 7 bases removed from V and 1 base from J, the gap between germline ends came to 11 bases. The CDR3 is 13 amino acids. Germline-derived CDR1 and CDR2 are DFQATT and SNEGSKA (reference sequence). CDR3 bases: TGCAGTGTGGGCGAGCGTTCCTACAATGAGCAGTTCTTC. Translating it yields CSVGERSYNEQFF.

At least ten counts were recorded for this clonotype. V usage is TRBV2 and J usage is TRBJ2-6; TRBD2 is a possible D gene (5 bases). The CDR3 contains 15 residues. V lost 7 bases to trimming and J lost 0 bases, with 10 bases between them. Germline values: CDR1 SNHLY, CDR2 FYNNEI. The CDR3 loop is CASTRGGSGANVLTF. CDR3 bases: TGTGCCAGCACCCGAGGAGGCTCTGGGGCCAACGTCCTGACTTTC.

The chain employs TRBV4-3 and TRBJ2-1; D gene unclear. Trimming shortened V by 0 bases and J by 4 bases, and 10 bases separated the two germline ends. The germline V gene has CDR1 LGHNA and CDR2 YSLEER. The CDR3 spans 15 residues. CDR3 sequence: CASSQDRLIYNEQFF. CDR3 nucleotide sequence: TGCGCCAGCAGCCAAGATCGGCTGATTTACAATGAGCAGTTCTTC.

This clonotype was seen a few times. This sequence joins TRBV29-1 and TRBJ2-3; D is possibly TRBD2 (6 bases). The CDR3 consists of 14 residues. From germline, CDR1 is SQVTM and CDR2 ANQGSEA. V was trimmed by 0 bases and J by 4 bases, leaving 11 bases between them. In nucleotides, the CDR3 is TGCAGCGTTGAAGAGGGACTGCCCCCAGATACGCAGTATTTT. Translation gives CSVEEGLPPDTQYF.

This chain connects TRBV29-1 to TRBJ1-1, with TRBD1 identical over 10 bases. The CDR3 extends over 13 amino acids. Germline loops: CDR1 SQVTM, CDR2 ANQGSEA. V was clipped by 5 bases and J by 6 bases; unmatched bases: 6. CDR3 DNA sequence: TGCAGCGTTACCCGGACAGGGGGTCCTGAAGCTTTCTTT. Translated: CSVTRTGGPEAFF.

This clonotype showed up just a few times. This chain connects TRBV20-1 to TRBJ2-5, with D perhaps matching TRBD2 (6 bases). The germline V and J ends were trimmed by 5 bases and 4 bases, with 26 bases remaining between them. Looked up from germline, CDR1 is DFQATT and CDR2 is SNEGSKA (reference sequence). CDR3 size: 17 residues. CDR3 loop: CSAHPFGVGGESETQYF. CDR3 in DNA: TGCAGTGCTCATCCCTTTGGGGTAGGCGGGGAATCAGAGACCCAGTACTTC.

This clonotype was detected only a few times. The chain carries TRBV15 and TRBJ2-7, with 8 nucleotides matching TRBD1. CDR3 length: 16 amino acids. The V and J ends lost 1 base and 4 bases, in that order; junction bases with no gene match: 9. Germline assignment: CDR1 LNHNV and CDR2 YYDKDF (reference sequence). The CDR3 DNA follows: TGTGCCACCAGCAGAGGATCAGGGGGCTTCCGTTACGAGCAGTACTTC. This translates into CATSRGSGGFRYEQYF.

V and J are TRBV28 and TRBJ2-7; perhaps TRBD2 as D (6 bases). The CDR3 consists of 18 residues. The germline V and J ends were trimmed by 9 bases and 4 bases, with 31 bases remaining between them. CDR1 and CDR2 (germline): MDHEN, SYDVKM. The CDR3 DNA is TGTGCCAGTAGCACTCCGGTGGTAGCGGACCAGAGACTATACGAGCAGTACTTC. The encoded protein is CASSTPVVADQRLYEQYF.